In this sample, the clone carrying this TCR beta chain turned up a few times. What it binds is unknown. In TCRdb, the reads were re-called with MiXCR into one record per CDR3 protein. Of under 850,000 distinct CDR3 sequences listed, 35% to 45% are singletons. Per the germline V gene, CDR1 is SGDLS and CDR2 is YYNGEE. Trimming left V 3 bases short and J 5 bases short, with 17 bases between. This CDR3 spans 15 amino acids. The sample comes from a study of T cell repertoires in cytomegalovirus infection. Findings and caveats of the study: Individuals carrying CMV plus the relevant HLA were identified by cumulative frequency of public TCR beta families.

The receptor's source is a human donor in good health (CMV status not recorded). Some clones in this sample may be carry-over from other donors' samples. The chain links TRBV9 to TRBJ2-5, with D perhaps being TRBD1 or TRBD2 (6 bases each). Sequencing was performed on PBMCs. The CDR3 bases are TGTGCCAGCAGCGCCAACCGACTAGGGGGTGAGACCCAGTACTTC. Translation gives CASSANRLGGETQYF.